These 19 T cell receptor beta chains originate from one sample sequenced in a study of T cell responses to AZD1222 COVID-19 vaccine. Profiled with immunoSEQ multiplex PCR; TCRdb holds only in-frame clones, not every one. The data hold about 140,000 clones, with roughly 93% observed a single time. This material consisted of peripheral blood, taken 28 days after the second AZD1222 dose. These receptors were taken from an adult who received the AZD1222 COVID-19 vaccine.

Only a few counts were recorded for this clone. The V gene is TRBV27, the J gene TRBJ1-1; a possible D gene is TRBD1 (5 bases). V lost 4 bases and J lost 1, with 16 bases in between. Germline V gives CDR1 MNHEY, CDR2 SMNVEV (reference sequence). The CDR3 extends over 16 amino acids. The CDR3: CASSYSAGRANTEAFF. As DNA, the CDR3 is TGTGCCAGCAGTTACTCGGCCGGCAGGGCGAACACTGAAGCTTTCTTT.

V gene TRBV7-9 combines with J gene TRBJ2-7; 9 bases map to TRBD1. Germline V gives CDR1 SEHNR, CDR2 FQNEAQ (reference sequence). V shed 5 bases, J shed 5 bases, and the junction held 7 bases outside the gene matches. The CDR3 has 14 residues. DNA for the CDR3: TGTGCCAGCAGCCCCCGGGACAGGGACAACGAGCAGTACTTC. Translation gives CASSPRDRDNEQYF. The full variable domain, with the rest looked up from reference TRBV7-9 and TRBJ2-7, is DTGVSQNPRHKITKRGQNVTFRCDPISEHNRLYWYRQTLGQGPEFLTYFQNEAQLEKSRLLSDRFSAERPKGSFSTLEIQRTEQGDSAMYLCASSPRDRDNEQYFGPGTRLTVT.

This chain links TRBV18 with TRBJ1-2; perhaps TRBD1 as D (5 bases). Germline V gene data show CDR1 as KGHSH and CDR2 as LQKENI. This CDR3 is 15 amino acids long. V dropped 3 bases and J dropped 4 bases, with 15 bases sitting between them. CDR3 sequence: CASSPPSRGSYGYTF. The DNA of the CDR3 is TGTGCCAGCTCACCCCCCTCGAGGGGATCCTATGGCTACACCTTC.

This chain uses TRBV2 with TRBJ1-5; D remains unclear. Trimming stripped 7 bases from V and 2 bases from J, with 12 bases between. CDR1 SNHLY and CDR2 FYNNEI come from the germline V gene. The CDR3 length is 14 residues. The CDR3 sequence is CASTRSAGNQPQHF. CDR3 sequence (DNA): TGTGCCAGCACTAGGAGTGCGGGCAATCAGCCCCAGCATTTT. Looking up the rest from reference TRBV2 and TRBJ1-5 gives the full variable domain: EPEVTQTPSHQVTQMGQEVILRCVPISNHLYFYWYRQILGQKVEFLVSFYNNEISEKSEIFDDQFSVERPDGSNFTLKIRSTKLEDSAMYFCASTRSAGNQPQHFGDGTRLSIL.

The chain couples TRBV7-6 to TRBJ2-2; 7 nucleotides align to TRBD2. The CDR3 has 15 amino acids. Germline values: CDR1 SGHVS, CDR2 FNYEAQ. V was pared by 7 bases and J by 4 bases, with 9 bases of the junction left unmatched. The CDR3 DNA is TGTGCCAGCACCGAGGGGACTATCCCCACCGGGGAGCTGTTTTTT. Translated, it gives CASTEGTIPTGELFF.

This chain joins TRBV7-9 and TRBJ2-6; D uncertain. The V and J ends lost 5 bases and 4 bases respectively, with 9 bases between them. The CDR3 covers 14 residues. Germline V lookup: CDR1 SEHNR, CDR2 FQNEAQ (reference sequence). The CDR3 bases are TGTGCCAGCAGCCCCCCTCTCGGGGCCAACGTCCTGACTTTC. Translated: CASSPPLGANVLTF.

This clone was picked up one time. This chain connects TRBV7-9 to TRBJ2-5, with D maybe TRBD1 (7 bases). The CDR3 runs to 15 residues. Germline V gene lookup returns CDR1 SEHNR and CDR2 FQNEAQ (reference sequence). Trimming left V 0 bases short and J 4 bases short, with 12 bases between. The CDR3: CASSLAGGDRETQYF. CDR3 bases: TGTGCCAGCAGCTTAGCGGGCGGGGACAGAGAGACCCAGTACTTC.

Here the CDR3 DNA reads TGCAGTGCTAGTCGGGGGGCGAGCTCCTACAATGAGCAGTTCTTC. It is translated as CSASRGASSYNEQFF. The chain uses TRBV20-1 and TRBJ2-1; D possibly corresponds to TRBD2 (7 bases). This CDR3 region has 15 residues. V lost 3 bases and J lost 0, with 12 bases in between. Germline V gene data show CDR1 as DFQATT and CDR2 as SNEGSKA (reference sequence).

The chain has TRBV10-1 and TRBJ1-5; D uncertain. Germline assignment: CDR1 WNHNN and CDR2 SYGVQD (reference sequence). V lost 8 bases, J lost 5 bases, and 22 bases lay in between. The CDR3 length is 16 residues. In nucleotides, the CDR3 is TGCGCCAGCTCCTTCAAAGCCCTGGCAATCGATCAGCCCCAGCATTTT. It is translated as CASSFKALAIDQPQHF.

The gene calls are TRBV14 and TRBJ1-1; weak D call: TRBD1 (6 bases). Deletions cut 0 bases from V and 11 bases from J, with 10 bases between. Germline V gene sequence: CDR1 SGHDN, CDR2 FVKESK. The CDR3 is 12 residues long. The CDR3 nucleotides read TGTGCCAGCAGCCAAGACCAGGGGCCTGCTTTCTTT. Translating it yields CASSQDQGPAFF.

V is TRBV28 and J is TRBJ1-1; D gene ambiguous. There are 12 residues in the CDR3. V lost 6 bases and J 0 bases, leaving 5 bases between the germline ends. Looked up from germline, CDR1 is MDHEN and CDR2 is SYDVKM. CDR3: CASSPVNTEAFF. Here the CDR3 DNA reads TGTGCCAGCAGCCCAGTGAACACTGAAGCTTTCTTT. Supplemented by reference TRBV28 and TRBJ1-1, the full variable domain reads DVKVTQSSRYLVKRTGEKVFLECVQDMDHENMFWYRQDPGLGLRLIYFSYDVKMKEKGDIPEGYSVSREKKERFSLILESASTNQTSMYLCASSPVNTEAFFGQGTRLTVV.

The chain combines TRBV5-6 with TRBJ2-3; 12 nucleotides agree with TRBD2. Trimming took 4 bases from V and 5 from J; bases not matched to a gene: 2. Per germline, CDR1 SGHDT and CDR2 YYEEEE. The length of the CDR3 is 14 residues. The CDR3 sequence: CASSLAGGQDTQYF. Written as DNA, the CDR3 is TGTGCCAGCAGCCTAGCGGGGGGGCAAGATACGCAGTATTTT.

This chain connects TRBV11-1 to TRBJ1-1, with D perhaps matching TRBD1 (5 bases). V shed 6 bases and J shed 6 bases, with 17 bases lying between them. This CDR3 contains 14 residues. Germline V gives CDR1 SGHAT, CDR2 FQDESV (reference sequence). The CDR3 region has the DNA TGTGCCAGCAGGCCCGGGGGAAGGGCCCCTGAAGCTTTCTTT. It translates to CASRPGGRAPEAFF.

This chain joins TRBV7-8 and TRBJ2-2, with 8 bases matching TRBD2. Trimming at V came to 2 bases and at J to 6 bases, leaving 11 bases not matched to a gene. This CDR3 spans 17 amino acids. Germline V gene lookup returns CDR1 SGHVS and CDR2 FQNEAQ. This chain's CDR3 is CASSLLSGGPIAGELFF. In nucleotides, the CDR3 is TGTGCCAGCAGCTTATTGTCGGGGGGGCCGATTGCCGGGGAGCTGTTTTTT.

V gene TRBV24-1 combines with J gene TRBJ1-2; TRBD1 is a possible D gene (5 bases). This CDR3 contains 16 residues. Germline-derived CDR1 and CDR2 are KGHDR and SFDVKD. Trimming cost V 2 bases and J 8 bases, with 20 bases left between them. The CDR3 sequence: CATSDSPPGLRRGYTF. The CDR3 nucleotides read TGTGCCACCAGTGATTCTCCCCCGGGACTCCGTCGGGGCTACACCTTC.

This clone was detected once. The chain combines TRBV7-9 with TRBJ1-1, with D tentatively TRBD1 (5 bases). The CDR3 consists of 17 residues. CDR1 and CDR2 from the germline V gene are SEHNR and FQNEAQ (reference sequence). Trimming stripped 5 bases from V and 1 base from J, with 20 bases between. CDR3 in amino acids: CASSIRGGETRNTEAFF. DNA for the CDR3: TGTGCCAGCAGCATAAGGGGTGGCGAGACCAGGAACACTGAAGCTTTCTTT.

V usage is TRBV30 and J usage is TRBJ1-1, with D unclear. This CDR3 has 13 residues. Trimming stripped 2 bases from V and 1 base from J, with 8 bases between. From germline, CDR1 is GTSNPN and CDR2 SVGIG (reference sequence). CDR3 protein: CAWSKTWNTEAFF. The CDR3 DNA follows: TGTGCCTGGAGTAAAACTTGGAACACTGAAGCTTTCTTT.

This rearrangement joins TRBV4-1 to TRBJ1-3, with D hard to call. The CDR3 sequence is 15 residues long. With 2 bases removed from V and 1 base from J, the gap between germline ends came to 9 bases. Germline V lookup: CDR1 MGHRA, CDR2 YSYEKL. The CDR3 reads CASSQPRTSGNTIYF. CDR3 DNA sequence: TGCGCCAGCAGCCAACCCCGCACTTCTGGAAACACCATATATTTT.

V usage is TRBV6-5 and J usage is TRBJ1-5, with 11 bases lining up with TRBD1. The CDR3 contains 15 residues. Germline V lookup: CDR1 MNHEY, CDR2 SVGAGI. V shed 6 bases, J shed 3 bases, and the junction held 4 bases outside the gene matches. The DNA for the CDR3 is TGTGCCAGCAGCCCGGACAGGGGGCTCAATCAGCCCCAGCATTTT. Its protein is CASSPDRGLNQPQHF.